Below are 14 T cell receptor beta chains sequenced from a single sample in a study of cytomegalovirus exposure and HLA in healthy donors. The PCR made use of 60 Vbeta and 13 Jbeta primers. TCRdb's copy holds only in-frame clones and misses some; the assay was immunoSEQ multiplex PCR. The sample records fewer than 200,000 clones, approximately 77% being singletons. Sequencing used PBMCs. Source of these receptors: a female donor in good health and CMV-seronegative.

CDR3: CASSAGLARTDTQYF. The CDR3 coding sequence is TGTGCCAGCAGCGCTGGACTAGCGAGGACAGATACGCAGTATTTT. The gene calls are TRBV9 and TRBJ2-3; TRBD2 matches 9 bases. V lost 3 bases to trimming and J lost 3 bases; unmatched junction nucleotides: 5. The germline V gene has CDR1 SGDLS and CDR2 YYNGEE. CDR3 length: 15 amino acids.

The V gene is TRBV6-5, the J gene TRBJ2-3, with a tentative D call TRBD2 (5 bases). The V gene's germline CDR1 is MNHEY and CDR2 SVGAGI. CDR3 size: 13 residues. Trimming took off 6 bases at V and 4 bases at J, with 11 bases between the two ends. CDR3 loop: CASRLGEPDTQYF. CDR3 nucleotide sequence: TGTGCCAGCAGACTCGGGGAACCAGATACGCAGTATTTT.

The chain has TRBV21-1 and TRBJ1-5. TRBV21-1 counts as a pseudogene. This CDR3 region has 13 residues. The CDR3 DNA sequence: TGTGCCACCCTCGGTTATAGCAATCAGCCCCAGCATTTT. It codes for CATLGYSNQPQHF.

The chain links TRBV7-8 to TRBJ2-1; D possibly corresponds to TRBD2 (5 bases). The germline V gene encodes CDR1 SGHVS and CDR2 FQNEAQ. The CDR3 contains 16 residues. Trimming left V 2 bases short and J 0 bases short, with 11 bases between. CDR3 in amino acids: CASSLIVSGSYNEQFF. As DNA, the CDR3 is TGTGCCAGCAGCTTAATCGTCAGCGGCTCCTACAATGAGCAGTTCTTC. The whole variable domain, remainder taken from reference TRBV7-8 and TRBJ2-1, is GAGVSQSPRYKVAKRGQDVALRCDPISGHVSLFWYQQALGQGPEFLTYFQNEAQLDKSGLPSDRFFAERPEGSVSTLKIQRTQQEDSAVYLCASSLIVSGSYNEQFFGPGTRLTVL.

This clone was found a few times. This chain uses TRBV27 with TRBJ2-4; possible D gene TRBD1, 6 bases. The CDR3 sequence is 15 residues long. V was cut by 5 bases and J by 2 bases, with 13 bases left in between. CDR1 and CDR2 from the germline V gene are MNHEY and SMNVEV (reference sequence). The DNA of the CDR3 is TGTGCCAGCAGTGACTCAGGGGAACCCAAAAACATTCAGTACTTC. Its translation is CASSDSGEPKNIQYF.

CDR3 amino acids: CASAGGHENIQYF. The CDR3 region has the DNA TGTGCCAGCGCAGGAGGGCACGAAAACATTCAGTACTTC. The chain couples TRBV7-9 to TRBJ2-4, with D perhaps TRBD2 (6 bases). This CDR3 contains 13 residues. Between the trimmed V and J ends, which lost 8 bases and 5 bases, there was a span of 13 bases. Looked up from germline, CDR1 is SEHNR and CDR2 is FQNEAQ (reference sequence).

The V call is TRBV6-6, the J call TRBJ2-7; no reliable D call. The CDR3 has 15 amino acids. CDR1 is MNHNY and CDR2 is SVGAGI in the germline V gene (reference sequence). With 10 bases removed from V and 0 bases from J, the gap between germline ends came to 19 bases. Here the CDR3 reads CATTAPARPSYEQYF. CDR3 sequence (DNA): TGTGCCACCACAGCCCCGGCCAGGCCCTCCTACGAGCAGTACTTC.

This chain connects TRBV7-9 to TRBJ2-3; 10 bases are shared with TRBD2. This CDR3 is built from 18 residues. V lost 5 bases and J lost 0; bases outside the gene matches: 11. Germline V gene data show CDR1 as SEHNR and CDR2 as FQNEAQ (reference sequence). The CDR3: CASSPIAGSGRSTDTQYF. DNA for the CDR3: TGTGCCAGCAGCCCCATAGCGGGTAGCGGGAGGAGCACAGATACGCAGTATTTT.

The chain combines TRBV7-9 with TRBJ2-7; the match to TRBD2 covers 7 bases. The CDR3 is 16 amino acids. Germline assignment: CDR1 SEHNR and CDR2 FQNEAQ (reference sequence). J gave up 0 bases and V 5 bases, and 10 bases lay outside the gene matches. CDR3 nucleotides: TGTGCCAGCAGCCCCGGGGGAGGGCGGGACTCCTACGAGCAGTACTTC. Translating it yields CASSPGGGRDSYEQYF.

The rearrangement uses TRBV5-1 and TRBJ1-1; 7 nucleotides line up with TRBD1. Losses at the gene ends were 5 bases for V and 4 bases for J; bases not matched to a gene: 8. CDR3 length: 14 amino acids. Germline V gene data show CDR1 as SGHRS and CDR2 as YFSETQ. This CDR3 reads CASRSTTGATEAFF. The CDR3 DNA follows: TGCGCCAGCAGGAGCACCACAGGGGCCACTGAAGCTTTCTTT.

The gene calls are TRBV6-6 and TRBJ2-1, with TRBD2 identical over 7 bases. The CDR3 loop spans 15 amino acids. Germline V CDR1 and CDR2: MNHNY, SVGAGI (reference sequence). V shed 7 bases and J 5 bases; nucleotides not matched to a gene: 11. Here the CDR3 reads CASNLRGDKNNEQFF. Written as DNA, the CDR3 is TGTGCCAGCAACCTTCGGGGGGATAAAAACAATGAGCAGTTCTTC.

To note about this clone: Other DNA sequences from this sample encode an identical CDR3 as well. The chain is built from TRBV7-9 and TRBJ1-2, with a weak D call TRBD1 (5 bases). Germline-derived CDR1 and CDR2 are SEHNR and FQNEAQ (reference sequence). This CDR3 region has 13 residues. Trimming took off 2 bases at V and 4 bases at J, with 8 bases between the two ends. CDR3 sequence reads: CASSLRQIYGYTF. CDR3 bases: TGTGCCAGCAGCTTAAGACAGATCTATGGCTACACCTTC.

V gene TRBV13 combines with J gene TRBJ2-1; TRBD2 matches 10 bases. V lost 4 bases to trimming and J lost 6 bases; unmatched junction nucleotides: 6. The CDR3 is 15 amino acids. Germline V gene sequence: CDR1 PRHDT, CDR2 FYEKMQ (reference sequence). The chain's CDR3 is CASSSGLARTNEQFF. CDR3 DNA sequence: TGTGCCAGCAGCTCGGGACTAGCGCGGACCAATGAGCAGTTCTTC. The entire variable domain, with the rest obtained from reference TRBV13 and TRBJ2-1, is as follows: AAGVIQSPRHLIKEKRETATLKCYPIPRHDTVYWYQQGPGQDPQFLISFYEKMQSDKGSIPDRFSAQQFSDYHSELNMSSLELGDSALYFCASSSGLARTNEQFFGPGTRLTVL.

This clone appeared a single time. The rearrangement links TRBV7-9 to TRBJ2-5; 8 bases line up with TRBD2. From germline, CDR1 is SEHNR and CDR2 FQNEAQ (reference sequence). The CDR3 length is 17 residues. The V gene end was trimmed by 5 bases and the J gene end by 0 bases; junction bases not matched to a gene: 11. The CDR3, as DNA: TGTGCCAGCAGCGAGGGGGTAGCGGGGCCGTACCAAGAGACCCAGTACTTC. This encodes CASSEGVAGPYQETQYF.